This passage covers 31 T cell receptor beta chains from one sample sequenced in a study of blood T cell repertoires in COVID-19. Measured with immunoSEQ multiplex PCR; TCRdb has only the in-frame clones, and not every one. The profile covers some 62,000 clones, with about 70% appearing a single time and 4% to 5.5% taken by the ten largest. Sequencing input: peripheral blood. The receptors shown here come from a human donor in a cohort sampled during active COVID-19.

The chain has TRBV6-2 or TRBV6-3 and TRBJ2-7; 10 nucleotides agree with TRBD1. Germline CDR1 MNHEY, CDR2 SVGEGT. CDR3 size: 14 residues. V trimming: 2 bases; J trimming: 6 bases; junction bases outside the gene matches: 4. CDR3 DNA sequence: TGTGCCAGCAGTTACGGGACAGGGGCTTCCGAGCAGTACTTC. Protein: CASSYGTGASEQYF.

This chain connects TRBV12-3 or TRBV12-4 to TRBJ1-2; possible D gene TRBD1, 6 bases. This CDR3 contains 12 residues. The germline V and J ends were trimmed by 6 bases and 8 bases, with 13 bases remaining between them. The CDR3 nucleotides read TGTGCCAGCAGGATTTTGCAGGGGGGCTACACCTTC. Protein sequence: CASRILQGGYTF.

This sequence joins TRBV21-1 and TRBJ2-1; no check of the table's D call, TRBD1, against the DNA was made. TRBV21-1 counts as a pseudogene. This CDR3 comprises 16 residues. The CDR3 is CASSVPGGTPGNEQFF. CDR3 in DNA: TGTGCCAGCAGCGTCCCAGGGGGAACCCCGGGCAATGAGCAGTTCTTC.

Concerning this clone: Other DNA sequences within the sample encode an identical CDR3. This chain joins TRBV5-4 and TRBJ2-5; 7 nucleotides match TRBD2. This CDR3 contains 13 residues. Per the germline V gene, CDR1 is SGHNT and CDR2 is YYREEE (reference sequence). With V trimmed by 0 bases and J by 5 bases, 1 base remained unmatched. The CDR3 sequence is CASSLAGGETQYF. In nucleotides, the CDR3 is TGTGCCAGCAGCTTGGCCGGGGGGGAGACCCAGTACTTC.

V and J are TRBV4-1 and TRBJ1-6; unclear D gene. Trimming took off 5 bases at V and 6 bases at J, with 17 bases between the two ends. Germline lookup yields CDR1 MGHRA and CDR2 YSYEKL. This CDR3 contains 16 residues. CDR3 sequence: CASSAPLEDANSPLHF. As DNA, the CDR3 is TGCGCCAGCAGCGCCCCTTTGGAGGATGCTAATTCACCCCTCCACTTT.

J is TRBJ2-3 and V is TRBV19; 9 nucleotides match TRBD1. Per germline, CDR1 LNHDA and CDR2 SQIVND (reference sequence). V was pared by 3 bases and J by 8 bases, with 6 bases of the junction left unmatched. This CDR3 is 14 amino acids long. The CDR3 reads CASSMGTGGGTQYF. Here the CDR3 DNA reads TGTGCCAGTAGTATGGGTACAGGGGGCGGTACGCAGTATTTT.

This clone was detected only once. Written as DNA, the CDR3 is TGTGCCTGGAGTGTCGGGAAGCCCGGGGAGCTGTTTTTT. It translates to CAWSVGKPGELFF. V gene TRBV30 combines with J gene TRBJ2-2; perhaps TRBD2 as D (5 bases). This CDR3 has 13 amino acids. Trimming cost V 0 bases and J 6 bases, with 8 bases left between them. The V gene's germline CDR1 is GTSNPN and CDR2 SVGIG (reference sequence). The variable domain in full, with the rest retrieved from reference TRBV30 and TRBJ2-2, is SQTIHQWPATLVQPVGSPLSLECTVEGTSNPNLYWYRQAAGRGLQLLFYSVGIGQISSEVPQNLSASRPQDRQFILSSKKLLLSDSGFYLCAWSVGKPGELFFGEGSRLTVL.

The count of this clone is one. CDR3 sequence reads: CASSPRGRAGELFF. The CDR3 coding sequence is TGTGCCAGCAGTCCTAGGGGGAGGGCCGGGGAGCTGTTTTTT. The chain links TRBV2 to TRBJ2-2, with a weak D call TRBD2 (7 bases). The CDR3 loop spans 14 amino acids. Per germline, CDR1 SNHLY and CDR2 FYNNEI. Trimming stripped 5 bases from V and 6 bases from J, with 13 bases between.

As DNA, the CDR3 is TGTGCCAGCAGCTTGCGACAGGGGGCGAGCACCGGGGAGCTGTTTTTT. Protein product: CASSLRQGASTGELFF. The chain joins TRBV7-6 to TRBJ2-2, with 10 bases aligning to TRBD1. CDR3 length: 16 residues. Trimming took 3 bases from V and 4 from J; bases not matched to a gene: 5. Per the germline V gene, CDR1 is SGHVS and CDR2 is FNYEAQ.

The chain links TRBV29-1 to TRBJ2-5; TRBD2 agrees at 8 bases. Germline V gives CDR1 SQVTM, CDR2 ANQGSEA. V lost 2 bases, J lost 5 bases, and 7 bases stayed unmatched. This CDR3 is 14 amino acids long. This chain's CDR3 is CSVEFGGGRETQYF. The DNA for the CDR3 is TGCAGCGTTGAATTTGGCGGGGGGCGGGAGACCCAGTACTTC.

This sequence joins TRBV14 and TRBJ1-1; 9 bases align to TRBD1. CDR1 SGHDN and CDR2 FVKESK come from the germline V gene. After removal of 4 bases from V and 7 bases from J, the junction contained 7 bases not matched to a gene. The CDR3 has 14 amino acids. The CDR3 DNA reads TGTGCCAGCAGCCCGACAGGGGGGATTTTTGAAGCTTTCTTT. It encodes CASSPTGGIFEAFF.

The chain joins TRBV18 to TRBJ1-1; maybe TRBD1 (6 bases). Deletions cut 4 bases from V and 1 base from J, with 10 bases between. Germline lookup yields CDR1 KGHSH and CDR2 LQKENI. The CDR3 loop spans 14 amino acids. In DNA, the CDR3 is TGTGCCAGCTCACTCGGACAGTGGAACACTGAAGCTTTCTTT. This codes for CASSLGQWNTEAFF.

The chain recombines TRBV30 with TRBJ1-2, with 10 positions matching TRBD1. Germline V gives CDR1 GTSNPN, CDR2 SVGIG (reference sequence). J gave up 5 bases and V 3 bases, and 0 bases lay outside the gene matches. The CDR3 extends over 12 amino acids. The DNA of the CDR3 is TGTGCCTGGAGGGGACAGGGGTATGGCTACACCTTC. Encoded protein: CAWRGQGYGYTF.

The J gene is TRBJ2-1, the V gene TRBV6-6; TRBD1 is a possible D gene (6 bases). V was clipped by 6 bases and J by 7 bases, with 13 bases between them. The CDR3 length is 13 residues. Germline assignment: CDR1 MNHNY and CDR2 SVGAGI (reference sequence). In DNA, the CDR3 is TGTGCCAGCAGCCGGGACAATCGGAATGAGCAGTTCTTC. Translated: CASSRDNRNEQFF.

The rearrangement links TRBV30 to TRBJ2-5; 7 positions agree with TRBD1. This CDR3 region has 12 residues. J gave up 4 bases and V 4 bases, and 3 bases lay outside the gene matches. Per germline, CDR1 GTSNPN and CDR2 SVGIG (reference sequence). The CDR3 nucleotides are TGTGCCTGGAAGCCAGGGGGAGAGACCCAGTACTTC. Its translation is CAWKPGGETQYF.

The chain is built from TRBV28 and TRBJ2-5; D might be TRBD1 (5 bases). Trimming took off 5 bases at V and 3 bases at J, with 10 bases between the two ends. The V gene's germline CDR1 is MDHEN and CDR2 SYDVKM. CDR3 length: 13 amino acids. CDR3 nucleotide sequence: TGTGCCAGCAGTCCACCAGGGAAAGAGACCCAGTACTTC. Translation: CASSPPGKETQYF.

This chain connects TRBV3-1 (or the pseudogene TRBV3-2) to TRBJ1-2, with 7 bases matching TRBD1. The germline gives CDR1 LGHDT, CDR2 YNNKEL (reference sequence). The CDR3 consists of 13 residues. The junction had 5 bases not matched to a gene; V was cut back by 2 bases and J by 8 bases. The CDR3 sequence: CASSQRQGRGYTF. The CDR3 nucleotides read TGTGCCAGCAGCCAAAGACAGGGCAGGGGCTACACCTTC.

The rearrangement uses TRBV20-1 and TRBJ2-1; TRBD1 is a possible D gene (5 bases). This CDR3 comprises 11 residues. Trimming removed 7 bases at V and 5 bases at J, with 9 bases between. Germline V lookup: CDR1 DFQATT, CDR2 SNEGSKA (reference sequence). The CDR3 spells CSGQKNNEQFF. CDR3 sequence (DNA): TGCAGTGGACAGAAAAACAATGAGCAGTTCTTC.

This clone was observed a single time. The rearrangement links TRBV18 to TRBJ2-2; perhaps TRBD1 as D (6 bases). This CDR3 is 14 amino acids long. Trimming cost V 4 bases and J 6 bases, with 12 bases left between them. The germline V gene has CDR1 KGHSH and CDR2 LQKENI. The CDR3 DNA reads TGTGCCAGCTCACAACAGGGCCCGCCCGGGGAGCTGTTTTTT. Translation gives CASSQQGPPGELFF.

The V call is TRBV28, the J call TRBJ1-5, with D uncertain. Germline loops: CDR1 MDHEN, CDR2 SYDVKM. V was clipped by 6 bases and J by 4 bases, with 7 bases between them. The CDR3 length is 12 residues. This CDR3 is CASSAGNQPQHF. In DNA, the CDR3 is TGTGCCAGCAGCGCAGGAAATCAGCCCCAGCATTTT.

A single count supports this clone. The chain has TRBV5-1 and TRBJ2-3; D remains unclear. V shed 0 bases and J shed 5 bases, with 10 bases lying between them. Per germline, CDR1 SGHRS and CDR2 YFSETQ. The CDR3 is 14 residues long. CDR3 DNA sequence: TGCGCCAGCAGCTTGGCCGGAGACTTAGATACGCAGTATTTT. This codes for CASSLAGDLDTQYF. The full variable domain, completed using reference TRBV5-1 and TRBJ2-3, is KAGVTQTPRYLIKTRGQQVTLSCSPISGHRSVSWYQQTPGQGLQFLFEYFSETQRNKGNFPGRFSGRQFSNSRSEMNVSTLELGDSALYLCASSLAGDLDTQYFGPGTRLTVL.

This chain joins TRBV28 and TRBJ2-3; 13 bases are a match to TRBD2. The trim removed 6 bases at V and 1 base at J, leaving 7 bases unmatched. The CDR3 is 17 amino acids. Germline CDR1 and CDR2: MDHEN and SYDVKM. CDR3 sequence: CASSGQGTSGGTDTQYF. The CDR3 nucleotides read TGTGCCAGCAGCGGACAAGGGACTAGCGGGGGCACAGATACGCAGTATTTT.

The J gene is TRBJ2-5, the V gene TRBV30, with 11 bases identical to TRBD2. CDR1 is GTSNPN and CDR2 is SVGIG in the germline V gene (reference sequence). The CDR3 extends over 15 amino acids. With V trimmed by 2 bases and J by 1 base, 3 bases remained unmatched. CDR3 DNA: TGTGCCTGGAGTAAGGGACTAGCGGTCCAAGAGACCCAGTACTTC. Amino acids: CAWSKGLAVQETQYF.

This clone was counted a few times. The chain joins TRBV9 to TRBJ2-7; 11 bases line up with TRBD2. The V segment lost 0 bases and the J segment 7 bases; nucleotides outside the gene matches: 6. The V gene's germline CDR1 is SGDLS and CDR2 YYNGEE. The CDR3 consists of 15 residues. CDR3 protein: CASSVASGGLGEQYF. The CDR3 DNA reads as TGTGCCAGCAGCGTAGCTAGCGGGGGGCTGGGGGAGCAGTACTTC.

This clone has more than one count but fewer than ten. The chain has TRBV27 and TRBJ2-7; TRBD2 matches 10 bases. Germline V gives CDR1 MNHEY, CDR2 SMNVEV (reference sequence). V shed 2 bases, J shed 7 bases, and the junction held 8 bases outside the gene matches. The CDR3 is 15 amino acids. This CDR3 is CASSLEAGGPGEQYF. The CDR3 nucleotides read TGTGCCAGCAGTTTAGAAGCGGGGGGGCCTGGTGAGCAGTACTTC.

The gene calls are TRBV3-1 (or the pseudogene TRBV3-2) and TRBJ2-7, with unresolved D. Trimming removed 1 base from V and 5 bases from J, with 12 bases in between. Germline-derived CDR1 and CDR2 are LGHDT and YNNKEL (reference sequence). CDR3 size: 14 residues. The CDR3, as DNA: TGTGCCAGCAGCCAAGGACGTAGACTGCACGAGCAGTACTTC. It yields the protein CASSQGRRLHEQYF.

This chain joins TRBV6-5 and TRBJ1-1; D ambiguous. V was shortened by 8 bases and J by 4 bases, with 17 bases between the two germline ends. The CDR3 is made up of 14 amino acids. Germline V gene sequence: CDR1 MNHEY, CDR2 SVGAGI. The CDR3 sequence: CASVHRQRSTEAFF. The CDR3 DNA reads TGTGCCAGCGTCCATCGGCAGAGGAGCACTGAAGCTTTCTTT.

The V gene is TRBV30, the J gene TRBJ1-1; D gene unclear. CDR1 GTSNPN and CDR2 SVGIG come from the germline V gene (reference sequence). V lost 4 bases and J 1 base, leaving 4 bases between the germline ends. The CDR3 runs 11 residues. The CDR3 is CAWIGNTEAFF. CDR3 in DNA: TGTGCCTGGATCGGGAACACTGAAGCTTTCTTT.

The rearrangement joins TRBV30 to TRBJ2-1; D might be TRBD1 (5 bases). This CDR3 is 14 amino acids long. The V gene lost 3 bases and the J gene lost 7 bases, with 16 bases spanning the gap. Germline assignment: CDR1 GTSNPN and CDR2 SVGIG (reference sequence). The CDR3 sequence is CAWSELGAGNEQFF. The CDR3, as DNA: TGTGCCTGGAGCGAGCTAGGGGCCGGGAATGAGCAGTTCTTC.

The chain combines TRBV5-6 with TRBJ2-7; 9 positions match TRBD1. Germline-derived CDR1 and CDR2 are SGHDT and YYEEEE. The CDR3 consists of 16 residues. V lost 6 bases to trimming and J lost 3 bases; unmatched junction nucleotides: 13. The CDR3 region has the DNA TGTGCCAGCAAAAGGGCGGGGGACAGGGATTTCTACGAGCAGTACTTC. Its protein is CASKRAGDRDFYEQYF.

Here the CDR3 DNA reads TGTGCCAGCAGTTACGGGGCAGGGGGTTTTGCAGATACGCAGTATTTT. Its protein is CASSYGAGGFADTQYF. The rearrangement joins TRBV5-4 to TRBJ2-3; 7 bases align to TRBD1. The CDR3 loop spans 16 amino acids. Trimming at V came to 5 bases and at J to 4 bases, leaving 13 bases not matched to a gene. Germline V gene lookup returns CDR1 SGHNT and CDR2 YYREEE (reference sequence).